This TCR beta chain appears in the sequencing data of a study of follicular helper T cells after annual influenza vaccination (dated by TCRdb to the late 2010s). In the study overall: Blood was drawn on days 0, 7 and 28 after each seasonal influenza vaccination. The 2013-2014 samples were cryopreserved, while the 2015 samples were processed right after collection. Multi-year samples were available from six subjects, with four subjects covering two vaccination seasons and two subjects covering three seasons. Some subjects were followed across successive annual vaccinations spanning the 2013-2014, 2014-2015 and 2015-2016 seasons to study recall of cTfh clones. One week after vaccination, a second recruited cohort of approximately twelve subjects (Table S1) displayed a similar ICOS+CD38+ cTfh response. The paper's findings and limits, for the study overall: When influenza clone enrichment was assessed, the possibility that the much larger non-cTfh compartments were undersampled could not be excluded. Successive annual vaccinations recalled a recurring oligoclonal ICOS+CD38+ cTfh response that included tetramer and AIM influenza-specific clonotypes. Day 7 ICOS+CD38+ clones were most often found later in ICOS-CD38- cTfh, suggesting that subset may serve as a memory reservoir. Only about 10-20% of analyzed cells yielded productive TCRB sequences, so sampling of rare clonotypes was not possible. ICOS+CD38+ cTfh clonality correlated with the frequency of that population, and its change correlated with the change in circulating plasmablast frequency.

Concerning this clone: Its antigen remains unidentified. No much larger clone exists at a distance of one base, and base qualities are not known.

Adults were given seasonal inactivated influenza vaccine (Fluvarix), and sorted blood CD4 subsets were followed by TCRB sequencing before and after vaccination. To be eligible, subjects had to be community-dwelling and could not have received an influenza vaccine during the previous 6 months. Influenza vaccine contraindications, substance abuse, HIV/AIDS, active malignancy, immunomodulatory medication and active illness such as respiratory infection were included among the exclusion criteria. Between about 35 and 110 mL of blood was sampled per time point. Either Ficoll-Paque PLUS or SepMate separation was used to isolate PBMC. As a comparison non-Tfh subset, CXCR5- memory CD4 T cells were sorted. Before DNA extraction, cell subsets were sorted from PBMC on a BD FACS Aria. Receptor libraries were prepared by the immunoSEQ multiplex PCR assay. Adaptive Biotechnologies carried out TCRB amplification, library preparation, sequencing and preliminary bioinformatics at Survey level resolution. Concerning the study's data processing: Clonality was calculated in R as 1 minus normalized Shannon entropy, and the Gini index was calculated with the R package ineq. To get the overlap score, the summed counts of shared sequences were divided by the total counts of all sequences in both of the compared samples. The significance of shared clonotypes was tested with Fisher's exact test, assuming a theoretical repertoire of 10^7 TCRB sequences. Held by TCRdb, this immuneACCESS table contains in-frame sequences only and omits some clones. Under half of the omission traces to an unresolved V gene where checked; the cause of the rest is unknown. V and J calls and clone size follow that table, whereas D and trimming were derived from the DNA. The sample table lists about 11,000 clones, roughly four fifths of them with a count of one. Clones ranked in the top ten supply around 0.95% of the sample.

Deletion took 1 base off V and 2 bases off J, with a span of 9 bases between the germline ends. The germline V gene gives CDR1 as SGHVS and CDR2 as FQNEAQ. Including the terminal cysteine and phenylalanine, the CDR3 comprises 15 residues. The sequence is cut down to CDR3 DNA, 45 bases in frame from base 1. Sequencing used CXCR5- memory CD4+ T cells sorted from blood, obtained 6 weeks after influenza vaccination. Per the publication, the cell subset or site label means: CXCR5- memory CD4 T cells. Rearrangement joined TRBV7-8 to TRBJ1-5, with the D gene uncertain. The receptor's source is an adult who received the influenza vaccine. The CDR3 protein is CASSLDTVGNQPQHF. The sequenced DNA is TGTGCCAGCAGCTTAGACACAGTTGGCAATCAGCCCCAGCATTTT. The entire variable domain, with the stretches around the CDR3 drawn from the reference TRBV7-8 and TRBJ1-5 proteins, is GAGVSQSPRYKVAKRGQDVALRCDPISGHVSLFWYQQALGQGPEFLTYFQNEAQLDKSGLPSDRFFAERPEGSVSTLKIQRTQQEDSAVYLCASSLDTVGNQPQHFGDGTRLSIL.